The 27 T cell receptor beta chains presented below share a single source sample, sequenced in a study of cytomegalovirus exposure and HLA in healthy donors. It was with 60 Vbeta and 13 Jbeta primers that the PCR ran. Here immunoSEQ multiplex PCR was the method, and the copy in TCRdb shows in-frame clones only, minus some. The sample has roughly 87,000 clones, roughly 77% seen once; the top ten hold roughly 14%. Sequencing used PBMCs. The origin of the receptors is a woman aged 40 to 50 in good health and CMV-seropositive.

V usage is TRBV6-1 and J usage is TRBJ1-3; perhaps TRBD1 as D (5 bases). CDR3 length: 18 residues. Trimming removed 2 bases from V and 0 bases from J, with 17 bases in between. Germline lookup yields CDR1 MNHNS and CDR2 SASEGT. Here the CDR3 DNA reads TGTGCCAGCAGTGAATACCGGGGACTAATCCTCTCTGGAAACACCATATATTTT. Protein sequence: CASSEYRGLILSGNTIYF.

The V call is TRBV7-8, the J call TRBJ1-2; D remains ambiguous. Per germline, CDR1 SGHVS and CDR2 FQNEAQ. The CDR3 runs to 15 residues. The V and J ends lost 5 bases and 2 bases respectively, with 15 bases between them. The CDR3 DNA reads TGTGCCAGCAGCCCGATTTTGGGAGGGAACTATGGCTACACCTTC. Translation: CASSPILGGNYGYTF. The full variable domain, rest sourced from reference TRBV7-8 and TRBJ1-2, is GAGVSQSPRYKVAKRGQDVALRCDPISGHVSLFWYQQALGQGPEFLTYFQNEAQLDKSGLPSDRFFAERPEGSVSTLKIQRTQQEDSAVYLCASSPILGGNYGYTFGSGTRLTVV.

The chain couples TRBV6-5 to TRBJ1-1; tentative D call: TRBD1 (5 bases). This CDR3 contains 14 residues. Germline-derived CDR1 and CDR2 are MNHEY and SVGAGI. Trimming left V 2 bases short and J 9 bases short, with 16 bases between. The CDR3 here is CASSYGGGEGKAFF. The CDR3 coding sequence is TGTGCCAGCAGTTACGGTGGCGGGGAGGGGAAAGCTTTCTTT.

The V gene is TRBV5-1, the J gene TRBJ1-6; no firm D call. Trimming shortened V by 0 bases and J by 7 bases, and 5 bases separated the two germline ends. Germline CDR1 reads SGHRS; CDR2 reads YFSETQ. The CDR3 extends over 13 amino acids. CDR3 nucleotides: TGCGCCAGCAGCTTGGATGCGAATTCACCCCTCCACTTT. This encodes CASSLDANSPLHF.

This chain connects TRBV5-1 to TRBJ2-5; tentatively, D is TRBD2 (6 bases). In germline, CDR1 is SGHRS, CDR2 YFSETQ. The CDR3 spans 14 residues. The V gene lost 0 bases and the J gene lost 6 bases, with 12 bases spanning the gap. CDR3 bases: TGCGCCAGCAGCTTGGATCTGACTAGAAAGACCCAGTACTTC. As protein: CASSLDLTRKTQYF.

The chain combines TRBV5-1 with TRBJ2-3, with 9 bases fitting TRBD1. V lost 3 bases and J lost 1; bases outside the gene matches: 6. Looked up from germline, CDR1 is SGHRS and CDR2 is YFSETQ. CDR3 length: 16 residues. As DNA, the CDR3 is TGCGCCAGCAGCTCATGGACAGGGGTTGGCACAGATACGCAGTATTTT. Translation gives CASSSWTGVGTDTQYF.

The chain is built from TRBV6-5 and TRBJ2-3, with 9 bases fitting TRBD1. The germline gives CDR1 MNHEY, CDR2 SVGAGI. The CDR3 is 15 amino acids. Trimming removed 2 bases from V and 8 bases from J; junction bases left unmatched: 8. Written as DNA, the CDR3 is TGTGCCAGCAGTTACGGAGGGACAGGGACCCGTACGCAGTATTTT. Encoded protein: CASSYGGTGTRTQYF.

J is TRBJ2-3 and V is TRBV2, with D perhaps matching TRBD2 (5 bases). The V end lost 7 bases, the J end lost 2 bases, and 13 bases lay between the germline ends. CDR3 length: 14 residues. Germline assignment: CDR1 SNHLY and CDR2 FYNNEI. In nucleotides, the CDR3 is TGTGCCAGCATAGAACTAGAATCCACAGATACGCAGTATTTT. Translated: CASIELESTDTQYF. The full variable domain, completed using reference TRBV2 and TRBJ2-3, is EPEVTQTPSHQVTQMGQEVILRCVPISNHLYFYWYRQILGQKVEFLVSFYNNEISEKSEIFDDQFSVERPDGSNFTLKIRSTKLEDSAMYFCASIELESTDTQYFGPGTRLTVL.

The chain couples TRBV7-6 to TRBJ2-1, with TRBD1 as a possible D gene (6 bases). Germline CDR1 is SGHVS and CDR2 is FNYEAQ. V shed 2 bases and J shed 8 bases, with 7 bases lying between them. The CDR3 spans 12 residues. The CDR3 is CASSLYRDEQFF. For the CDR3, the DNA is TGTGCCAGCAGCTTATACAGGGATGAGCAGTTCTTC.

The rearrangement links TRBV6-5 to TRBJ1-5; unclear D gene. This CDR3 contains 15 residues. Trimming stripped 0 bases from V and 7 bases from J, with 13 bases between. In germline, CDR1 is MNHEY, CDR2 SVGAGI. The CDR3 bases are TGTGCCAGCAGTTACTCGAGAGGGCTTGGGCAGCCCCAGCATTTT. The encoded protein is CASSYSRGLGQPQHF.

The CDR3 is CASSSGGQPNQPQHF. In nucleotides, the CDR3 is TGCGCCAGCTCATCCGGGGGACAGCCTAATCAGCCCCAGCATTTT. The chain couples TRBV5-1 to TRBJ1-5; 7 bases are a match to TRBD1. The CDR3 has 15 residues. Germline CDR1 SGHRS, CDR2 YFSETQ. Trimming took 7 bases from V and 4 from J; bases not matched to a gene: 11.

The chain is built from TRBV28 and TRBJ1-1; the match to TRBD1 covers 7 bases. V lost 5 bases, J lost 5 bases, and 11 bases stayed unmatched. This CDR3 is 15 amino acids long. The germline V gene has CDR1 MDHEN and CDR2 SYDVKM. CDR3 coding DNA: TGTGCCAGCAGTCCGCTGACAGGGAAGGGAACTGAAGCTTTCTTT. It yields the protein CASSPLTGKGTEAFF.

This chain uses TRBV27 with TRBJ2-7; TRBD1 aligns across 7 bases. The length of the CDR3 is 14 residues. Germline V gene lookup returns CDR1 MNHEY and CDR2 SMNVEV (reference sequence). V gave up 8 bases and J gave up 0 bases; unmatched junction bases: 7. The CDR3 region is CASLPSGGSYEQYF. CDR3 nucleotide sequence: TGTGCCAGCTTACCTTCAGGGGGCTCCTACGAGCAGTACTTC.

This clone was picked up a small number of times. The chain recombines TRBV9 with TRBJ2-1; 10 bases are a match to TRBD2. From germline, CDR1 is SGDLS and CDR2 YYNGEE. This CDR3 has 17 amino acids. The junction had 13 bases not matched to a gene; V was cut back by 3 bases and J by 7 bases. DNA of the CDR3: TGTGCCAGCAGCGCTTTAGCGGGAGGAAAAGGTTTTAATGAGCAGTTCTTC. This encodes CASSALAGGKGFNEQFF. Combining the CDR3 with reference TRBV9 and TRBJ2-1 gives the whole variable domain DSGVTQTPKHLITATGQRVTLRCSPRSGDLSVYWYQQSLDQGLQFLIQYYNGEERAKGNILERFSAQQFPDLHSELNLSSLELGDSALYFCASSALAGGKGFNEQFFGPGTRLTVL.

Here the CDR3 reads CASSYSSGGAFEQFF. The CDR3 region has the DNA TGTGCCAGCAGTTACTCTAGCGGGGGGGCCTTTGAGCAGTTCTTC. This chain links TRBV6-5 with TRBJ2-1, with TRBD2 identical over 11 bases. This CDR3 spans 15 amino acids. Germline CDR1 MNHEY, CDR2 SVGAGI. After removal of 0 bases from V and 9 bases from J, the junction contained 4 bases not matched to a gene.

The chain links TRBV7-3 to TRBJ2-1, with D possibly TRBD2 on 7 matching bases. From germline, CDR1 is SGHTA and CDR2 FQGTGA. The V end lost 5 bases, the J end lost 9 bases, and 14 bases lay between the germline ends. The CDR3 extends over 13 amino acids. The CDR3 DNA is TGTGCCAGCAGCCTCGGGGGGCCCGGTGAGCAGTTCTTC. It translates to CASSLGGPGEQFF.

The chain has TRBV2 and TRBJ1-1; D is perhaps TRBD1 (5 bases). Trimming shortened V by 7 bases and J by 8 bases, and 20 bases separated the two germline ends. Germline CDR1 SNHLY, CDR2 FYNNEI. The CDR3 has 14 residues. The DNA of the CDR3 is TGTGCCAGCACCGACGGCGGGGGTAGCCGGGAAGCTTTCTTT. This encodes CASTDGGGSREAFF.

V usage is TRBV28 and J usage is TRBJ1-5; D possibly corresponds to TRBD1 (6 bases). The germline V gene has CDR1 MDHEN and CDR2 SYDVKM. Trimming removed 6 bases from V and 7 bases from J, with 10 bases in between. This CDR3 is 12 amino acids long. Written as DNA, the CDR3 is TGTGCCAGCAGCAACAGGGTCCAGCCCCAGCATTTT. It yields the protein CASSNRVQPQHF.

The rearrangement uses TRBV4-3 and TRBJ2-2; the D is unclear. The CDR3 length is 15 residues. Trimming shortened V by 0 bases and J by 6 bases, and 11 bases separated the two germline ends. From germline, CDR1 is LGHNA and CDR2 YSLEER. In nucleotides, the CDR3 is TGCGCCAGCAGCCAAGAGACTCGCCCTGCCGGGGAGCTGTTTTTT. It encodes CASSQETRPAGELFF.

The gene calls are TRBV28 and TRBJ2-7; 9 bases match TRBD2. The germline V gene has CDR1 MDHEN and CDR2 SYDVKM. CDR3 length: 16 residues. V lost 6 bases to trimming and J lost 2 bases; unmatched junction nucleotides: 11. The CDR3 loop reads CASSPWGAGGTYEQYF. In DNA form, the CDR3 reads TGTGCCAGCAGCCCCTGGGGGGCGGGAGGGACCTACGAGCAGTACTTC.

The chain combines TRBV30 with TRBJ2-3; D is unresolved. Germline V CDR1 and CDR2: GTSNPN, SVGIG (reference sequence). The CDR3 loop spans 15 amino acids. V lost 0 bases, J lost 0 bases, and 10 bases lay in between. The CDR3 region has the DNA TGTGCCTGGAGTGTTAGCCTAACTAGCACAGATACGCAGTATTTT. Amino acids: CAWSVSLTSTDTQYF.

Worth noting for this clone: The sample contains more than one DNA sequence encoding this CDR3. This chain links TRBV28 with TRBJ2-5; D possibly corresponds to TRBD1 (6 bases). Germline CDR1 reads MDHEN; CDR2 reads SYDVKM. V was pared by 2 bases and J by 4 bases, with 8 bases between. The CDR3 extends over 13 amino acids. CDR3 nucleotides: TGTGCCAGCAGTTTAGGACAGCTAGAGACCCAGTACTTC. Amino acid sequence: CASSLGQLETQYF.

The chain links TRBV9 to TRBJ1-1; no firm D call. With 1 base removed from V and 1 base from J, the gap between germline ends came to 17 bases. This CDR3 comprises 17 residues. Germline lookup yields CDR1 SGDLS and CDR2 YYNGEE. CDR3 bases: TGTGCCAGCAGCGTAACACCTCAGAGAGGGAGGAACACTGAAGCTTTCTTT. Protein product: CASSVTPQRGRNTEAFF.

This chain joins TRBV19 and TRBJ2-2; 10 bases map to TRBD2. Germline V gene data show CDR1 as LNHDA and CDR2 as SQIVND (reference sequence). This CDR3 has 14 amino acids. V was pared by 8 bases and J by 7 bases, with 7 bases of the junction left unmatched. The CDR3 DNA follows: TGTGCCAGTGTTCAGCGGGAGGGAGTCGGGGAGCTGTTTTTT. It codes for CASVQREGVGELFF.

V usage is TRBV19 and J usage is TRBJ1-2; the match to TRBD1 covers 7 bases. Trimming took 10 bases from V and 6 from J; bases not matched to a gene: 8. The CDR3 spans 12 residues. Germline V gene lookup returns CDR1 LNHDA and CDR2 SQIVND (reference sequence). CDR3 in amino acids: CATLGQHHGYTF. DNA for the CDR3: TGTGCCACCCTGGGACAGCACCATGGCTACACCTTC.

This chain connects TRBV27 to TRBJ1-1; 10 bases line up with TRBD1. The V gene end was trimmed by 8 bases and the J gene end by 3 bases; junction bases not matched to a gene: 12. Germline CDR1 is MNHEY and CDR2 is SMNVEV (reference sequence). The CDR3 has 16 amino acids. The CDR3 protein is CASRIGATGGHTEAFF. Here the CDR3 DNA reads TGTGCCAGCCGAATCGGAGCGACAGGGGGCCACACTGAAGCTTTCTTT.

This chain links TRBV11-1 with TRBJ2-1; 9 nucleotides match TRBD2. The CDR3 spans 15 residues. V dropped 1 base and J dropped 6; count of bases not matched to a gene: 4. Germline values: CDR1 SGHAT, CDR2 FQDESV (reference sequence). The CDR3 DNA follows: TGTGCCAGCAGCTTAGTTAGCGGGGGCCTCAATGAGCAGTTCTTC. This gives the protein CASSLVSGGLNEQFF.